The entry below gives a single TCR beta chain sequence along with its context. Its antigen is unidentified. The CDR3 length is 16 residues. Germline CDR1 MNHEY, CDR2 SVGAGI. Trimming cost V 5 bases and J 3 bases; bases outside gene matches: 10. This specimen belongs to a study of identical twins. General observations from the study: Fewer insertions were carried by abundant cord blood beta clonotypes, but none was seen in memory repertoires. Interpretation of the results relied on cross-sectional statistical analysis and not on following the same donors.

A universal primer site arose from template switching, and cDNA bore unique molecular identifiers. TCRdb itself ran the 5' RACE reads through MiXCR, one entry per CDR3 protein. The table lists 1.5 million to 2 million distinct CDR3 sequences, 25% to 35% of them singletons. The source material was cord blood. The sequence was collected from a newborn girl in good health. The chain is built from TRBV6-5 and TRBJ2-3; TRBD1 matches at 8 bases. The CDR3 region is CASSPNQGQATDTQYF. The CDR3 DNA sequence: TGTGCCAGCAGTCCGAACCAGGGACAGGCTACAGATACGCAGTATTTT.